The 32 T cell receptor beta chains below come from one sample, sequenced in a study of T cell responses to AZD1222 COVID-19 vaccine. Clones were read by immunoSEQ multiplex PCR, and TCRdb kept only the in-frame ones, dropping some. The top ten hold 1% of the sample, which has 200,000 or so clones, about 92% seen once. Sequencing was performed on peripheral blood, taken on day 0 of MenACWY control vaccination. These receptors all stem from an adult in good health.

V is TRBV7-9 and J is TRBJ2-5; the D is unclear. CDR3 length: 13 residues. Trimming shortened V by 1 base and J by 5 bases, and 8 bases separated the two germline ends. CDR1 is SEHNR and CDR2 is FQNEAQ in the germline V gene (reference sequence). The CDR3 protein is CASSLVIGETQYF. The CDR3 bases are TGTGCCAGCAGCTTAGTCATAGGGGAGACCCAGTACTTC.

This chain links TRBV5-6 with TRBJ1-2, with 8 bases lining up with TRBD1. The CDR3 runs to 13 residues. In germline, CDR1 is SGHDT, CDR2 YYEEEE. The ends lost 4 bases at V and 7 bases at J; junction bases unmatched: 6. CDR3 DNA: TGTGCCAGCAGCGTCGACAGGGGCGTTGGCTACACCTTC. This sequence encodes CASSVDRGVGYTF.

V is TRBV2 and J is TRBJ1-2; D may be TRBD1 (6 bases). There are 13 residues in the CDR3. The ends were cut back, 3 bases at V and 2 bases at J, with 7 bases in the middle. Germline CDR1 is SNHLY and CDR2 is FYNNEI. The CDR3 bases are TGTGCCAGCAGTGACCAGGGGAACTATGGCTACACCTTC. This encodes CASSDQGNYGYTF.

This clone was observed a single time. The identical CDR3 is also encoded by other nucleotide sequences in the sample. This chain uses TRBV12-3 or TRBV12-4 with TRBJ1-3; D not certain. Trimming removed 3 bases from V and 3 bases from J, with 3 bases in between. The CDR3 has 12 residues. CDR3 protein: CASSFFGNTIYF. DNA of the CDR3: TGTGCCAGCAGTTTCTTTGGAAACACCATATATTTT.

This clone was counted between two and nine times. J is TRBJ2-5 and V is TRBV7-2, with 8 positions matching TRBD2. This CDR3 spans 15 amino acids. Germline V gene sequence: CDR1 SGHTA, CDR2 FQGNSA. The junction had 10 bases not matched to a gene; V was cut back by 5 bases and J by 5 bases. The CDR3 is CASSPELAAPETQYF. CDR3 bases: TGTGCCAGCAGCCCAGAACTAGCGGCACCGGAGACCCAGTACTTC. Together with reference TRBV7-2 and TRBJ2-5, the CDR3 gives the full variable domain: GAGVSQSPSNKVTEKGKDVELRCDPISGHTALYWYRQSLGQGLEFLIYFQGNSAPDKSGLPSDRFSAERTGGSVSTLTIQRTQQEDSAVYLCASSPELAAPETQYFGPGTRLLVL.

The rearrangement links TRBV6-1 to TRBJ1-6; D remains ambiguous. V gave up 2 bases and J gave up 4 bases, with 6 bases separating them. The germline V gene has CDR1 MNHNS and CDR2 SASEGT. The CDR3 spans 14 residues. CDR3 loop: CASSEWGYNSPLHF. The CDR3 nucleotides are TGTGCCAGCAGTGAATGGGGTTATAATTCACCCCTCCACTTT.

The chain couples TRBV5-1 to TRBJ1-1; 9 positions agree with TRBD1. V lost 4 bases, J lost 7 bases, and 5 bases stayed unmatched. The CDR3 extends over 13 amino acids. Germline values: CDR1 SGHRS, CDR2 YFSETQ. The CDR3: CASSPDRGHEAFF. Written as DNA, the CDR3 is TGCGCCAGCAGCCCGGACAGGGGCCATGAAGCTTTCTTT.

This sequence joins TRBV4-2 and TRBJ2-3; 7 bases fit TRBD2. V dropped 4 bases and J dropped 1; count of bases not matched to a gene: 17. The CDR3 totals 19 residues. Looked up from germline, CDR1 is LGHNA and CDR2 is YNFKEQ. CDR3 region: CASSPSRGGSRWGTDTQYF. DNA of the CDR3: TGTGCCAGCAGCCCGTCACGCGGGGGTTCTCGGTGGGGCACAGATACGCAGTATTTT.

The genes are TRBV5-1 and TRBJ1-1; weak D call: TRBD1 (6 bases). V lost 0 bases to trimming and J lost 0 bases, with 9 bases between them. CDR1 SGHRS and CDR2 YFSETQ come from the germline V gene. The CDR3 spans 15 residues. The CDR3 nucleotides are TGCGCCAGCAGCTTGGCCGGGGGCCTGAACACTGAAGCTTTCTTT. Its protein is CASSLAGGLNTEAFF.

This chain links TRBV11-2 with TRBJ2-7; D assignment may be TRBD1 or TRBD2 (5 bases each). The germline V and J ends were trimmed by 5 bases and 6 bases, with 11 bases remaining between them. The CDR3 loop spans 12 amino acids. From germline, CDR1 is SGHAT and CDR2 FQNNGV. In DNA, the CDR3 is TGTGCCAGCAGCCGTGAGGGGAGCGAGCAGTACTTC. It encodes CASSREGSEQYF.

Here the CDR3 DNA reads TGTGCCACCAGCAGAGATGGGCCTGGCTACACCTTC. Translation: CATSRDGPGYTF. The rearrangement joins TRBV15 to TRBJ1-2; unclear D gene. Germline V CDR1 and CDR2: LNHNV, YYDKDF (reference sequence). The CDR3 runs 12 residues. V lost 0 bases and J 7 bases, leaving 6 bases between the germline ends.

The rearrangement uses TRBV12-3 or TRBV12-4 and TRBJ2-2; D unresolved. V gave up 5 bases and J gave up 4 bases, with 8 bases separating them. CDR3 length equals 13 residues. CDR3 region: CASSPRATGELFF. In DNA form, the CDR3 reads TGTGCCAGCAGTCCCCGGGCCACCGGGGAGCTGTTTTTT.

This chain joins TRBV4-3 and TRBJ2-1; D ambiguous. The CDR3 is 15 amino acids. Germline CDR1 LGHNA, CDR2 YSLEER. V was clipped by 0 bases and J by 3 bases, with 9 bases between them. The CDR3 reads CASSQEPRDYNEQFF. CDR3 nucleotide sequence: TGCGCCAGCAGCCAAGAGCCCAGAGACTACAATGAGCAGTTCTTC.

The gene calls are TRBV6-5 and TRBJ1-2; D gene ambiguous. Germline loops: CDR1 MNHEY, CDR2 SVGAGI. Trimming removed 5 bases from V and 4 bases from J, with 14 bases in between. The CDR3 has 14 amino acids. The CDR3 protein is CASSPAGGRYGYTF. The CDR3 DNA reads TGTGCCAGCAGTCCTGCTGGCGGACGCTATGGCTACACCTTC.

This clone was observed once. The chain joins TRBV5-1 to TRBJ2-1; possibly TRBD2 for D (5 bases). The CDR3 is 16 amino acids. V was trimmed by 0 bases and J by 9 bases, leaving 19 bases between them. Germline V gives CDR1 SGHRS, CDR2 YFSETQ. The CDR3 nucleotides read TGCGCCAGCAGCTTGGCCGGGGTGGTAAGCCTTGGTGAGCAGTTCTTC. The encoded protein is CASSLAGVVSLGEQFF.

For the CDR3, the DNA is TGTGCCAGCAGCCCCCAGGGGGGGAAGGATGAAAAACTGTTTTTT. This codes for CASSPQGGKDEKLFF. The gene calls are TRBV11-2 and TRBJ1-4; 7 bases are a match to TRBD1. From germline, CDR1 is SGHAT and CDR2 FQNNGV. J gave up 6 bases and V 5 bases, and 9 bases lay outside the gene matches. The CDR3 loop spans 15 amino acids.

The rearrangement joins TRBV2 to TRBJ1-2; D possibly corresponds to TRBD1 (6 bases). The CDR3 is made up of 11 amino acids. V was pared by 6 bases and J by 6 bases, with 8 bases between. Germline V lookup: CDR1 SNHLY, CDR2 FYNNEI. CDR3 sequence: CASSPGDGYTF. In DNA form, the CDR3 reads TGTGCCAGCAGCCCAGGGGATGGCTACACCTTC.

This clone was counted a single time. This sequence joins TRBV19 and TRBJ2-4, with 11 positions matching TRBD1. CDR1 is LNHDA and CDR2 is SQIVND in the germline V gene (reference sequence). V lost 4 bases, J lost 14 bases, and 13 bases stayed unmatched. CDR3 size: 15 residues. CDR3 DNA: TGTGCCAGTAGTAATAAAGGGACAGGGGGTAGGGCGGAGTACTTC. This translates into CASSNKGTGGRAEYF.

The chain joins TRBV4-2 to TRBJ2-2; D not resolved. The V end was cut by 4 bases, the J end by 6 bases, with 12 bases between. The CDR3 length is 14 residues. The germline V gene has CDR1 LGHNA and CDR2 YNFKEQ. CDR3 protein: CASSPLSIAGELFF. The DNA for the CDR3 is TGTGCCAGCAGCCCCCTTAGTATCGCCGGGGAGCTGTTTTTT.

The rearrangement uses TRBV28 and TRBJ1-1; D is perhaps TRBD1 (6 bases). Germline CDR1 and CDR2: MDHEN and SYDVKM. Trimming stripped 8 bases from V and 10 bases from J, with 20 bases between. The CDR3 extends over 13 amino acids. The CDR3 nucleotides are TGTGCCAGCGGAGACAGCCCAGGGGTGGGAGCTTTCTTT. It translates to CASGDSPGVGAFF.

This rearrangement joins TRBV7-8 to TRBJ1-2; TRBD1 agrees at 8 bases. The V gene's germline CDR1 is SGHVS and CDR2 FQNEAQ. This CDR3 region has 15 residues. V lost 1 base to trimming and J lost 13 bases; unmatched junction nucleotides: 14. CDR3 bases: TGTGCCAGCAGCTTAGAGGGTTTTGCAGGGGGCTATAGCACCTTC. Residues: CASSLEGFAGGYSTF.

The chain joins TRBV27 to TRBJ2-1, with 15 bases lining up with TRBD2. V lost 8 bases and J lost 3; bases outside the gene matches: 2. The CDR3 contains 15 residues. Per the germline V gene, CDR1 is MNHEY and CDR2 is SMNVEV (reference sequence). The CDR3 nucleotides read TGTGCCAGCCAGGGACTAGCGGGGGGCTACAATGAGCAGTTCTTC. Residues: CASQGLAGGYNEQFF.

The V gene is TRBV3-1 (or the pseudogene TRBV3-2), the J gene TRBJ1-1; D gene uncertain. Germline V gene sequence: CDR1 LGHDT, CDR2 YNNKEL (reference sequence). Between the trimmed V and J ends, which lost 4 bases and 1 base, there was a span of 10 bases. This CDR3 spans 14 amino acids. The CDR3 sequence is CASSPKSANTEAFF. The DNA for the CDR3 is TGTGCCAGCAGCCCCAAATCGGCGAACACTGAAGCTTTCTTT.

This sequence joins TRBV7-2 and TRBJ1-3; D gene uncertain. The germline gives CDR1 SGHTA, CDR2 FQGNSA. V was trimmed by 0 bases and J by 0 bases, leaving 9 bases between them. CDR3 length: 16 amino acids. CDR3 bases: TGTGCCAGCAGCTTAGCGGGAGTAAGCTCTGGAAACACCATATATTTT. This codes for CASSLAGVSSGNTIYF.

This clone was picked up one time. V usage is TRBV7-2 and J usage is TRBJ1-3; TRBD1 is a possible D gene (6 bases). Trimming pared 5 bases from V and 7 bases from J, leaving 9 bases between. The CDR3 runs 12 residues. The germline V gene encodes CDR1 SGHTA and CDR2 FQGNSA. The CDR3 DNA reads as TGTGCCAGCAGCCGCGACAGGAACACCATATATTTT. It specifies CASSRDRNTIYF.

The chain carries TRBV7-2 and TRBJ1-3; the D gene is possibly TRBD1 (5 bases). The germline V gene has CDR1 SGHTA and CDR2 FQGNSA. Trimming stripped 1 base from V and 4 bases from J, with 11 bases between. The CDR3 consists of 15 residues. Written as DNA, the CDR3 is TGTGCCAGCAGCTTAGACCCTCGACAGGGAAACACCATATATTTT. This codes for CASSLDPRQGNTIYF.

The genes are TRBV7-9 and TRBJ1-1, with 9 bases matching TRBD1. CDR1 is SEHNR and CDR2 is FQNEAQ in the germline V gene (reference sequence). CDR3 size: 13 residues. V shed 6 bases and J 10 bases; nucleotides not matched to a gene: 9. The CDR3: CASSFRDREGAFF. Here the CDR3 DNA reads TGTGCCAGCAGTTTCCGGGACAGGGAAGGAGCTTTCTTT.

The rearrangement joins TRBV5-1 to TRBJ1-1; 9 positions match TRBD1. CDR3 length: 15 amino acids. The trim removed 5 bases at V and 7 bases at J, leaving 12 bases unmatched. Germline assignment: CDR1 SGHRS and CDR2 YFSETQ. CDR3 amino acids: CASSGTQGAPSEAFF. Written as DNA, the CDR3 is TGCGCCAGCAGTGGAACACAGGGGGCGCCCAGTGAAGCTTTCTTT.

CDR3 in DNA: TGTGCCAGCAGTTACTTTTCAGGTGGGATAGTCAATACGCAGTATTTT. Its translation is CASSYFSGGIVNTQYF. The chain uses TRBV6-5 and TRBJ2-3; the D is unclear. This CDR3 comprises 16 residues. Germline V lookup: CDR1 MNHEY, CDR2 SVGAGI. The V end was cut by 1 base, the J end by 7 bases, with 18 bases between.

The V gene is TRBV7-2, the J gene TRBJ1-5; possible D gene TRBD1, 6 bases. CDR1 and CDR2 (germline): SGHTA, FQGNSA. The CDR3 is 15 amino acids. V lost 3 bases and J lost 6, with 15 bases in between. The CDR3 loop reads CASSLGHQGAQPQHF. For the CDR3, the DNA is TGTGCCAGCAGCTTGGGACACCAAGGTGCTCAGCCCCAGCATTTT. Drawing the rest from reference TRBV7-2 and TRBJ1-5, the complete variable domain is GAGVSQSPSNKVTEKGKDVELRCDPISGHTALYWYRQSLGQGLEFLIYFQGNSAPDKSGLPSDRFSAERTGGSVSTLTIQRTQQEDSAVYLCASSLGHQGAQPQHFGDGTRLSIL.

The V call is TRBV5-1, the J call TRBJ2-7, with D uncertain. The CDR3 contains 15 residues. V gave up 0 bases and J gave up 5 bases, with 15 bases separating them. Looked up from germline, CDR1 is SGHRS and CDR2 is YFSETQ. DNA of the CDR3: TGCGCCAGCAGCTTGGGATTTACCGGGTCCAACGAGCAGTACTTC. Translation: CASSLGFTGSNEQYF.

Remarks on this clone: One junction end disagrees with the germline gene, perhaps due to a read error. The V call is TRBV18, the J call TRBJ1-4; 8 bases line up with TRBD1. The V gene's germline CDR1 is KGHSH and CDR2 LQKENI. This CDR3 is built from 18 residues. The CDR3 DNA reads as TGTGCCAGCTCACCTACACATGGGGCCAGGACAGGGAATGAGAAACTGTTTTTT. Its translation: CASSPTHGARTGNEKLFF.